This T cell receptor beta chain was sequenced during a study of cytomegalovirus exposure and HLA in healthy donors. Study findings and constraints: Cytomegalovirus-associated status was assigned to roughly 160 TCR beta chains. A later analysis found first-cohort TCR clusters tended to co-occur in the 90 to 150 validation repertoires.

Turning to this clone: Its antigen is still unknown.

This CDR3 is 15 amino acids long. The V end was cut by 5 bases, the J end by 2 bases, with 18 bases between. Germline CDR1 is SQVTM and CDR2 is ANQGSEA. The table came from immunoSEQ multiplex PCR; TCRdb's copy has only in-frame clones and leaves some out. The sample has tens of thousands of clones, around 90% seen once. This clonotype was sampled from a man aged 25-40 years in good health and CMV-seronegative. The sequenced material came from PBMCs. The chain links TRBV29-1 to TRBJ2-5; maybe TRBD1 (5 bases). CDR3 residues: CSVLGLAGLQETQYF. The CDR3 DNA sequence: TGCAGCGTTCTAGGGTTGGCAGGGCTACAAGAGACCCAGTACTTC.